The entry below gives a single T cell receptor (beta chain) sequence along with its context. This sample is drawn from a study of beta chain features in type 1 diabetes. V trimming: 3 bases; J trimming: 6 bases; junction bases outside the gene matches: 4. Germline lookup yields CDR1 MDHEN and CDR2 SYDVKM. The CDR3 extends over 16 amino acids. cDNA synthesis used the whole RNA isolate, giving expressed TCRB sequences. Only in-frame clones appear in the TCRdb table, and some are missing; sequencing was by immunoSEQ multiplex PCR. The sample holds roughly 120,000 clones, approximately 37% seen once. Via the markers CD45RO/CCR7/CD25/CD127/CD95/CD27, stem cell-like memory, regulatory, central memory and naive CD4+ cells were sorted.

The chain links TRBV28 to TRBJ2-2; 13 positions agree with TRBD2. The TCR comes from a woman between 18 and 29 years old in good health. Sequencing input: stem cell memory CD4+ T cells from blood. For the CDR3, the DNA is TGTGCCAGCAGTTTGTCGACTAGCGGGAGGTCCGGGGAGCTGTTTTTT. It translates to CASSLSTSGRSGELFF.